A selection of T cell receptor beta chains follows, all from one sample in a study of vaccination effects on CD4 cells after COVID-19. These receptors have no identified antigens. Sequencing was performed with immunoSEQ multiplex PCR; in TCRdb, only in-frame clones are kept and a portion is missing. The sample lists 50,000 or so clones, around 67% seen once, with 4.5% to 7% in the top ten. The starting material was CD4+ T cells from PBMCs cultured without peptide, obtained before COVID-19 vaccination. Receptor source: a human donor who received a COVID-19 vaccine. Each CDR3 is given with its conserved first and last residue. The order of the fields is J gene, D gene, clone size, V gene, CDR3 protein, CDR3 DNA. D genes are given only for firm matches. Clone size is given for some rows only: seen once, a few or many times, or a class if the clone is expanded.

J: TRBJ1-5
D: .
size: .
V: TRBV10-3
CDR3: CAISGQPDQPQHF
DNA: TGTGCCATCAGTGGACAACCCGATCAGCCCCAGCATTTT

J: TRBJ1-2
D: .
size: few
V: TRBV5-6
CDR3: CASSLKDSFLYGYTF
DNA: TGTGCCAGCAGCTTAAAGGACAGCTTCCTCTATGGCTACACCTTC

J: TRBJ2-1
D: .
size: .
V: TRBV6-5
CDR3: CASTLSPRGGNEQFF
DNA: TGTGCCAGCACCTTAAGCCCCAGGGGCGGCAATGAGCAGTTCTTC

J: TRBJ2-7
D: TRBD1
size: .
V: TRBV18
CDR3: CASSPSRDSLYEQYF
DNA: TGTGCCAGCTCACCAAGTCGGGACAGTTTATACGAGCAGTACTTC

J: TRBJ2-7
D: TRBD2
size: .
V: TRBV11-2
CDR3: CASSLDVAGSYEQYF
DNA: TGTGCCAGCAGCTTAGATGTAGCGGGAAGCTACGAGCAGTACTTC

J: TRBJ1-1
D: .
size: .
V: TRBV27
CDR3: CASSLVRGGTEAFF
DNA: TGTGCCAGCAGTTTAGTCCGAGGGGGTACTGAAGCTTTCTTT

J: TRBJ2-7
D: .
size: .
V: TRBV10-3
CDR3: CAISDLVVSYEQYF
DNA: TGTGCCATCAGTGACCTGGTAGTGTCCTACGAGCAGTACTTC

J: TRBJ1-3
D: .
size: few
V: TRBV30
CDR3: CAWSPVASGNTIYF
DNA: TGTGCCTGGAGCCCCGTGGCCTCTGGAAACACCATATATTTT

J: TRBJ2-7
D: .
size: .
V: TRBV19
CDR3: CASSIEGPYEQYF
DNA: TGTGCCAGTAGTATAGAAGGGCCCTACGAGCAGTACTTC

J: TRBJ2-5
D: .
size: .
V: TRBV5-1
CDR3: CASSLRGKTQYF
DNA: TGCGCCAGCAGCTTAAGGGGAAAGACCCAGTACTTC

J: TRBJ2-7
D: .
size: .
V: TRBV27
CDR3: CASSLRGGRTAYAYEQYF
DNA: TGTGCCAGCAGTTTAAGGGGCGGTAGGACAGCTTACGCCTACGAGCAGTACTTC

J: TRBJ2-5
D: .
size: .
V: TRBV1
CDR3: CTSSQGGSGETQYF
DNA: TGCACCAGCAGCCAAGGAGGGAGTGGGGAGACCCAGTACTTC

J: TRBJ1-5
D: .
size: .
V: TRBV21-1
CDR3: CASSEFSNQPQHF
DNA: TGTGCCAGCAGTGAGTTCAGCAATCAGCCCCAGCATTTT

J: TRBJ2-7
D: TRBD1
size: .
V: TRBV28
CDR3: CASSLPGQGFPYEQYF
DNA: TGTGCCAGCAGTTTACCTGGACAGGGGTTCCCCTACGAGCAGTACTTC

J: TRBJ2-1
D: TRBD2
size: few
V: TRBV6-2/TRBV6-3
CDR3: CASSYSGLAGVYNEQFF
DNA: TGTGCCAGCAGTTACTCAGGGCTAGCGGGGGTGTACAATGAGCAGTTCTTC

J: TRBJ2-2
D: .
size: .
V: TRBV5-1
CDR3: CASSLEGDANTGELFF
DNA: TGCGCCAGCAGCTTGGAGGGGGACGCGAACACCGGGGAGCTGTTTTTT

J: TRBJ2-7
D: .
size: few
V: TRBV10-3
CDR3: CAISEFSSYEQYF
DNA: TGTGCCATCAGTGAGTTCTCCTCCTACGAGCAGTACTTC

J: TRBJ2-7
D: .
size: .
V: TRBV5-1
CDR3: CASSLVAHGYEQYF
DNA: TGCGCCAGCAGCTTGGTTGCCCACGGCTACGAGCAGTACTTC

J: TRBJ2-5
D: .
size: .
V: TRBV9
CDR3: CASSRQFQETQYF
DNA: TGTGCCAGCAGCAGACAGTTCCAAGAGACCCAGTACTTC

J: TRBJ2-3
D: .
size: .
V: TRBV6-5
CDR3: CASSYSGSTDTQYF
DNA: TGTGCCAGCAGTTACTCTGGCAGCACAGATACGCAGTATTTT

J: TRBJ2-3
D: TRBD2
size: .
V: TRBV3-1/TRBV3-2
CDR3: CASSRAPTSREKDRTDTQYF
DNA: TGTGCCAGCAGCCGGGCCCCGACTAGCAGAGAAAAGGACCGCACAGATACGCAGTATTTT